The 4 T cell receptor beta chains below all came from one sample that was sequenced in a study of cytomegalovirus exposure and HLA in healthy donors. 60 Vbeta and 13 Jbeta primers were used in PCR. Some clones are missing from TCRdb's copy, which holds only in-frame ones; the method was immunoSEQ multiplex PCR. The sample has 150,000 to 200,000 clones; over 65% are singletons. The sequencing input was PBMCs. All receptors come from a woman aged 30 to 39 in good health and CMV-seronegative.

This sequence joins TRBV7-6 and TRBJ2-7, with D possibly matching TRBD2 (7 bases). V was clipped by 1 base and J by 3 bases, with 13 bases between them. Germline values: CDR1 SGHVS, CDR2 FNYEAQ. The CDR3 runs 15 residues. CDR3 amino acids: CASSLGGGSYYEQYF. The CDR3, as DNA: TGTGCCAGCAGCTTAGGGGGGGGCAGTTACTACGAGCAGTACTTC. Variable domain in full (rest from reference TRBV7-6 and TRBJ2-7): GAGVSQSPRYKVTKRGQDVALRCDPISGHVSLYWYRQALGQGPEFLTYFNYEAQQDKSGLPNDRFSAERPEGSISTLTIQRTEQRDSAMYRCASSLGGGSYYEQYFGPGTRLTVT.

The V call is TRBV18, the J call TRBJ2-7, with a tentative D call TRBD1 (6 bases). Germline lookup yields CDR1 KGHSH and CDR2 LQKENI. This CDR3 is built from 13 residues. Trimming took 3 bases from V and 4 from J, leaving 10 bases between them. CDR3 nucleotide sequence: TGTGCCAGCTCACCCGGACAGCCGTACGAGCAGTACTTC. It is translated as CASSPGQPYEQYF. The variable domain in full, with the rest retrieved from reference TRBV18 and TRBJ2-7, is NAGVMQNPRHLVRRRGQEARLRCSPMKGHSHVYWYRQLPEEGLKFMVYLQKENIIDESGMPKERFSAEFPKEGPSILRIQQVVRGDSAAYFCASSPGQPYEQYFGPGTRLTVT.

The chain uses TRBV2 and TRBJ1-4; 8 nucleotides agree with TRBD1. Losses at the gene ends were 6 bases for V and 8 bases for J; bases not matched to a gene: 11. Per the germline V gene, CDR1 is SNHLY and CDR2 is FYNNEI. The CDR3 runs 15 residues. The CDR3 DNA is TGTGCCAGCAGGAGGGACAGGTTGGAGAGGGAAAAACTGTTTTTT. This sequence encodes CASRRDRLEREKLFF. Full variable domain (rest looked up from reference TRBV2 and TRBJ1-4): EPEVTQTPSHQVTQMGQEVILRCVPISNHLYFYWYRQILGQKVEFLVSFYNNEISEKSEIFDDQFSVERPDGSNFTLKIRSTKLEDSAMYFCASRRDRLEREKLFFGSGTQLSVL.

CDR3 sequence (DNA): TGCGCCAGCAGCTTGGGACAGGGGATGGCCTACGAGCAGTACTTC. This sequence encodes CASSLGQGMAYEQYF. The chain is built from TRBV5-1 and TRBJ2-7; TRBD1 aligns across 8 bases. After removal of 0 bases from V and 2 bases from J, the junction contained 4 bases not matched to a gene. The CDR3 length is 15 residues. Germline V gene sequence: CDR1 SGHRS, CDR2 YFSETQ.